The 6 T cell receptor beta chains listed next were all sequenced from one sample in a study of T cells in localized non-small cell lung cancer. Generated by immunoSEQ multiplex PCR, the TCRdb table keeps only in-frame clones and is missing some. Here the sample spans roughly 24,000 clones, more than 85% being singletons. Sequenced material: peripheral blood, taken before any cancer treatment. The receptors were sampled from a female donor older than 55 with stage II squamous cell lung carcinoma.

The V call is TRBV6-5, the J call TRBJ2-6; D ambiguous. V was pared by 6 bases and J by 2 bases, with 11 bases between. The CDR3 is 15 amino acids. CDR1 is MNHEY, CDR2 SVGAGI, per germline. The CDR3 here is CASSPPRAGANVLTF. For the CDR3, the DNA is TGTGCCAGCAGCCCCCCACGGGCTGGGGCCAACGTCCTGACTTTC.

This chain joins TRBV30 and TRBJ2-3; unclear D gene. Germline-derived CDR1 and CDR2 are GTSNPN and SVGIG (reference sequence). The CDR3 runs 12 residues. The V end lost 2 bases, the J end lost 9 bases, and 12 bases lay between the germline ends. CDR3 bases: TGTGCCTGGAGTCAAGGAAACCCCACGCAGTATTTT. Protein: CAWSQGNPTQYF.

The CDR3 region is CASSDPGQAYEQYF. The DNA of the CDR3 is TGCGCCAGCAGCGATCCGGGACAGGCCTACGAGCAGTACTTC. This chain joins TRBV10-1 and TRBJ2-7; 8 bases agree with TRBD1. Germline CDR1 WNHNN, CDR2 SYGVQD (reference sequence). The ends lost 6 bases at V and 2 bases at J; junction bases unmatched: 6. CDR3 length: 14 amino acids.

The V and J genes are TRBV11-2 and TRBJ1-2, with D unclear. V was cut by 1 base and J by 3 bases, with 9 bases left in between. Germline CDR1 SGHAT, CDR2 FQNNGV. The CDR3 consists of 14 residues. The CDR3 reads CASSLGHRDYGYTF. The CDR3 coding sequence is TGTGCCAGCAGCTTAGGGCACCGGGACTATGGCTACACCTTC.

V is TRBV7-6 and J is TRBJ1-2, with a possible D match to TRBD1 (5 bases). Germline values: CDR1 SGHVS, CDR2 FNYEAQ. CDR3 length equals 14 residues. The V end was cut by 2 bases, the J end by 8 bases, with 15 bases between. CDR3 region: CASSLISQGGGYTF. For the CDR3, the DNA is TGTGCCAGCAGCTTAATTTCCCAGGGCGGGGGCTACACCTTC. The whole variable domain, remainder taken from reference TRBV7-6 and TRBJ1-2, is GAGVSQSPRYKVTKRGQDVALRCDPISGHVSLYWYRQALGQGPEFLTYFNYEAQQDKSGLPNDRFSAERPEGSISTLTIQRTEQRDSAMYRCASSLISQGGGYTFGSGTRLTVV.

The CDR3 here is CATSSRLAGYTDTQYF. CDR3 DNA sequence: TGTGCCACCAGCTCCCGGCTAGCGGGGTACACAGATACGCAGTATTTT. The J gene is TRBJ2-3, the V gene TRBV15; 9 bases map to TRBD2. The CDR3 is made up of 16 amino acids. The V gene's germline CDR1 is LNHNV and CDR2 YYDKDF (reference sequence). Trimming cost V 5 bases and J 2 bases; bases outside gene matches: 8.